This is a list of T cell receptor beta chains from one sample in a study of technical replicates of blood from a handful of donors. Using immunoSEQ multiplex PCR, the repertoire was profiled, and TCRdb retains in-frame clones only, with some absent. The profile shows tens of thousands of clones, about 90% of them singletons. The specimen sequenced was T cells isolated from PBMCs. The receptors stem from a human donor in good health. The CDR3 runs from the conserved cysteine through the conserved F or W. Fields, in order: V gene, D gene, CDR3 protein. A D gene is named only where the DNA matches it firmly.

TRBV27,TRBD1,CASSLGTGGYGYTF
TRBV19,TRBD1,CASSLDRGHAEAFF
TRBV6-5,.,CASSATDSNNEQFF
TRBV5-1,.,CASSLEVRVVQPQHF
TRBV5-1,.,CASSLDRAGANVLTF
TRBV20-1,.,CSARLAETQYF
TRBV11-3,.,CASSLGVGGRETQYF
TRBV27,.,CASSLLSRTAKETQYF
TRBV4-3,TRBD2,CASSQIAGGPDTQYF
TRBV29-1,TRBD1,CSVEHTGGGFGYTF
TRBV14,.,CASSPSYNEQFF
TRBV20-1,.,CSVSRGETQYF
TRBV4-3,.,CASSQGGNQPQHF
TRBV29-1,TRBD1,CSVKIQGSEQYF
TRBV19,.,CASKPVSSNYGYTF
TRBV5-1,.,CASSLDAGSLGEQYF
TRBV7-2,TRBD1,CASSVSGTAYTGANVLTF
TRBV5-6,TRBD1,CASSLPGQGRGYTF
TRBV5-6,.,CASSLAGSGSTWTQYF
TRBV7-3,TRBD2,CASSPFGLADTDTQYF
TRBV28,.,CASKTVYSNQPQHF
TRBV5-1,.,CASSLGDSSYEQYF
TRBV19,TRBD2,CASSAGLAGVGSYEQYF
TRBV28,TRBD1,CASSDRGRPQSF
TRBV29-1,.,CSAGGGNSYEQYF
TRBV9,TRBD2,CASSVALAGAETQYF
TRBV9,TRBD1,CASSGQGLKEKLFF
TRBV6-1,.,CASSLRLETQYF
TRBV9,.,CASTAGLNNEQFF
TRBV19,.,CASTQGVSYEQYF
TRBV10-3,.,CAISDDSRVRGYTF
TRBV4-1,.,CASSLDLGGGGYTF
TRBV5-5,TRBD2,CASSLAGGALSSYEQYF
TRBV19,TRBD2,CASSSGEGNYEQYF
TRBV7-9,.,CASSFLQGNEKLFF
TRBV11-3,.,CASSVGRGGGAFF
TRBV4-2,TRBD2,CASSPHGETSGPQSYNEQFF
TRBV2,.,CASSEALRGEQYF
TRBV27,.,CASSLGYYMNTEAFF